This T cell receptor (beta chain) is from a study of long-term antiretroviral therapy in people with HIV. Study as a whole: Collection of the earliest samples took place about a decade ahead of the 2015 immediate-ART recommendation.

At survey level, the immunoSEQ assay was run in its v3.0 version. Profiling relied on immunoSEQ multiplex PCR, and the TCRdb table lists in-frame clones only, not all of them. The sample lists more than 35,000 clones, roughly 95% occurring once. The CDR3 loop spans 15 amino acids. V lost 2 bases, J lost 1 base, and 12 bases lay in between. Per germline, CDR1 SGHRS and CDR2 YFSETQ. The V and J genes are TRBV5-1 and TRBJ2-5; a weak D match, TRBD2 (5 bases). The starting material was unsorted PBMCs, obtained 3.7 years after starting antiretroviral therapy. The sequence came from a woman between 50 and 59 years old with HIV. Here the CDR3 reads CASSFAGESQETQYF. Written as DNA, the CDR3 is TGCGCCAGCAGCTTTGCCGGGGAGAGCCAAGAGACCCAGTACTTC.